The TCR beta chain under discussion was sequenced for a study of shared clonotypes between healthy human individuals (dated by TCRdb to 2020 to 2022). Background for the entire study: Three men and two women, aged 18 to 49 years, made up the cohort. Per donor, three plates each were used for CD4 naive and CD4 memory, two for CD8 naive, and one for CD8 memory. Blood TCR repertoires of about 5 healthy adults were deeply sequenced to estimate repertoire size and the extent of clonotype sharing between individuals. Different laboratories and diverse techniques were used to prepare libraries and sequence TCR repertoires, to increase sequencing depth and limit assay-specific biases. Each donor's leukapheresis produced roughly between about 0.8 and 10 billion PBMCs.

Using the deep immunoSEQ assay, TCR CDR3 regions were amplified from genomic DNA by multiplex PCR. Extracted genomic DNA from each cell subset was distributed evenly across all wells of several immunoSEQ 96-well plates, and each plate was treated as a replicate. For sorted subsets, around 200 ng genomic DNA, equal to tens of thousands of T cell genomes, was loaded into each replicate PCR. The purified libraries were quantified using a Qubit 3.0 fluorometer, sized with a Bioanalyzer 2100, and then quantified again using the KAPA Library Quantification kit. Each immunoSEQ 96-well plate was sequenced on its own single-read 150-cycle Illumina NextSeq 550 flow cell. The original pipeline was this. The immunoSEQ output contained only junctional sequences without quality scores, so filtering could not match that applied to full-length reads. Sequences were annotated with PyIR, a Python wrapper for IgBLAST v1.9, and V/J genes and CDR3 were assigned using IMGT germline references. Reads were removed for weak V/J assignments (E-value above 1e-6), missing CDR3, stop codons, out-of-frame junctions, or ambiguous translated residues. V3J clonotypes were defined as sequences sharing an identical inferred V gene, J gene, and CDR3 amino acid sequence. To compute the percentage overlap between repertoires, the number of shared unique clonotypes was divided by the size of the smaller repertoire. RTK rarefaction, the Chao1 estimator, and Recon v2.1 estimates of unobserved clonotypes were used to assess repertoire richness. Generation probabilities for all TCRbeta clonotypes obtained by the gDNA method from several donors were computed using OLGA. The clones in this table, taken by TCRdb from immuneACCESS, are in-frame only. Not every clone is retained; where verified, under half of the shortfall comes from an unresolved V gene, and the cause of the rest is unknown. V and J calls and clone size are those listed in that table; D and trimming were worked out from the DNA. This sample gives over a million clones in total; approximately 80% of them show up just once. 0.5% to 0.65% of the sample is held by the ten biggest clonotypes.

Including cysteine and phenylalanine, the CDR3 has 15 amino acids. This entry keeps only the CDR3 DNA: 45 bases, framed from base 1. CDR1 and CDR2 are drawn from the germline V gene: SGHDT, YYEEEE. The donors were healthy, HIV-negative adults with no recently reported acute infections or vaccinations. All donors were Caucasian adults living in Nashville, Tennessee, USA. Magnetic negative selection was used to enrich CD4+ T cells, after which naive cells were positively selected on CD45RA and the negative fraction became the memory subset. After blood collection by leukapheresis, PBMCs were isolated using Ficoll-Histopaque density gradient centrifugation and then cryopreserved in the vapor phase of liquid nitrogen. Purity and quantity of every magnetically sorted T cell population were checked by analytical flow cytometry. From each sorted fraction, genomic DNA was isolated and quantified by UV absorbance on a Nanodrop 2000c.

Concerning this clone: Its binding antigen is unknown. Since a much larger clone is just one base distant, this may be a read error.

Paper-wide results and their limitations: Because the study included a small number of donors, the genetic and exposure-history diversity represented was limited. Naive subsets generally had larger estimated clonotype richness than memory subsets. Pairwise subsampling indicated that sequencing depth was expected to affect the degree of clonotype sharing among donors. Incomplete sequencing was indicated by rarefaction of sorted-subset datasets, despite the large sequencing depth. Approximately 5% of naive CD4, 3.5% of naive CD8, approximately 2.2% of memory CD4, and about 0.4% of memory CD8 clonotypes were shared across a few donors. Only blood was sampled, and tissue TCR repertoires likely differ from those in blood. Compared with non-shared clonotypes, the clonotypes found in all four sorted-subset donors had higher generation probabilities.

This TCR was recovered from a man between 18 and 29 years old in good health. Some clones in this sample may be carry-over from other donors' samples. Sequenced input: memory CD4+ T cells from PBMCs. In light of the paper, this sample's cell subset or site label describes: CD45RA-negative fraction. The chain joins TRBV5-6 to TRBJ2-5, and TRBD2 aligns with 11 junction nucleotides. The DNA end is a closer match to TRBJ2-7, so the J assignment may be wrong. The DNA reads TGTGCCAGCAGCTTAGGACTAGCGGGCTCCTACGAGCAGTACTTC. Translated, this gives CASSLGLAGSYEQYF.